The 5 T cell receptor beta chains below come from one sample, sequenced in a study of graft-versus-host responses after intestinal transplantation. The data were produced by immunoSEQ multiplex PCR, yet TCRdb's version contains in-frame clones alone and is incomplete. The sample contains about 5,500 clones, around 27% of which appear only once. The sample was alloreactive CD4+ T cells from a mixed lymphocyte reaction culture, taken before transplantation. Subset given: CFSE-low proliferating T cells sorted from roughly six-day pre-transplant mixed lymphocyte reaction (GvH or HvG direction). These TCRs come from a human patient who was an organ donor for intestinal transplantation.

Only a few counts were recorded for this clone. The V gene is TRBV29-1, the J gene TRBJ2-7; D may correspond to TRBD1 or TRBD2 (5 bases each). The germline CDR1 and CDR2 sequences are SQVTM and ANQGSEA. Trimming shortened V by 7 bases and J by 4 bases, and 17 bases separated the two germline ends. The CDR3 is 13 residues long. The CDR3 here is CSASRDREYEQYF. As DNA, the CDR3 is TGCAGCGCTTCCCGGGACCGAGAATACGAGCAGTACTTC.

This clone was found a few times. The V call is TRBV6-6, the J call TRBJ1-2; TRBD1 agrees at 7 bases. The CDR3 runs to 15 residues. Germline V CDR1 and CDR2: MNHNY, SVGAGI (reference sequence). V gave up 5 bases and J gave up 3 bases; unmatched junction bases: 9. CDR3 sequence (DNA): TGTGCCAGCAGTCCGGGACAGAGAGGGGACTATGGCTACACCTTC. It codes for CASSPGQRGDYGYTF.

This clone was detected a few times. A single base separates this from a much larger clone, so it may be a read error. Other DNA sequences within the sample encode an identical CDR3. V is TRBV4-1 and J is TRBJ2-3; 9 bases agree with TRBD2. After removal of 1 base from V and 4 bases from J, the junction contained 6 bases not matched to a gene. The CDR3 runs 16 residues. From germline, CDR1 is MGHRA and CDR2 YSYEKL. The CDR3 protein is CASSQGLAGFADTQYF. The CDR3 nucleotides are TGCGCCAGCAGCCAAGGTCTAGCGGGGTTTGCAGATACGCAGTATTTT.

This clone qualifies as large (0.1 to 1%). The rearrangement links TRBV7-6 to TRBJ2-7; possible D gene TRBD2, 6 bases. This CDR3 comprises 13 residues. V gave up 1 base and J gave up 4 bases, with 8 bases separating them. In germline, CDR1 is SGHVS, CDR2 FNYEAQ. The CDR3 spells CASSLDRGYEQYF. CDR3 bases: TGTGCCAGCAGCTTAGATCGGGGGTACGAGCAGTACTTC.

By sample share, this clone is medium-sized. The V and J genes are TRBV4-3 and TRBJ1-2, with D maybe TRBD1 (5 bases). This CDR3 contains 13 residues. Trimming took 1 base from V and 7 from J, leaving 10 bases between them. Per the germline V gene, CDR1 is LGHNA and CDR2 is YSLEER. CDR3 region: CASSQVTRVGYTF. DNA of the CDR3: TGCGCCAGCAGCCAAGTTACCAGGGTTGGCTACACCTTC.